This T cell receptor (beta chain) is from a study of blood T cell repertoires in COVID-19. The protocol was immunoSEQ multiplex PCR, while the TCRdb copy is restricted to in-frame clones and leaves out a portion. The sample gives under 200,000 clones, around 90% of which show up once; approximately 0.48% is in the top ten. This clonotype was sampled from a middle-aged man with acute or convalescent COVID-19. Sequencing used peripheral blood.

CDR3 loop: CASSIRPGSITGELFF. In DNA form, the CDR3 reads TGTGCCAGTAGTATAAGGCCAGGGTCGATCACCGGGGAGCTGTTTTTT. This chain links TRBV19 with TRBJ2-2; the D gene is possibly TRBD1 (5 bases). CDR1 is LNHDA, CDR2 SQIVND, per germline (reference sequence). Between the trimmed V and J ends, which lost 2 bases and 4 bases, there was a span of 14 bases. The CDR3 is made up of 16 amino acids.